These 27 T cell receptor beta chains originate from one sample sequenced in a study of response to subunit inactivated influenza vaccine. TCRdb reprocessed the RT-PCR reads with MiXCR, giving one entry per CDR3 protein. The sample lists roughly 460,000 distinct CDR3 sequences, around 9.9% seen once, with about an eighth in the top ten. The sample in question was PBMCs from blood, obtained about 6 weeks after vaccination. The receptors originated from a man aged 50 to 59 who received an inactivated influenza vaccine.

This clonotype was counted a few times. J is TRBJ2-4 and V is TRBV25-1; the D gene could be TRBD1 or TRBD2 (5 bases each). The length of the CDR3 is 15 residues. Trimming cost V 2 bases and J 4 bases, with 12 bases left between them. CDR1 is MGHDK and CDR2 is SYGVNS in the germline V gene. The CDR3 region has the DNA TGTGCCAGCAGTGAAGTGGGGGTTGCGAAAAACATTCAGTACTTC. Its translation is CASSEVGVAKNIQYF.

The sample holds a few counts of this clonotype. The V call is TRBV20-1, the J call TRBJ2-3, with a weak D call TRBD2 (5 bases). Germline values: CDR1 DFQATT, CDR2 SNEGSKA (reference sequence). Trimming cost V 7 bases and J 6 bases, with 11 bases left between them. This CDR3 has 11 amino acids. The CDR3: CSGLAGDTQYF. The CDR3 region has the DNA TGCAGTGGGCTAGCCGGCGATACGCAGTATTTT.

The chain employs TRBV27 and TRBJ2-7; 7 bases map to TRBD2. CDR3 length equals 15 residues. CDR1 is MNHEY, CDR2 SMNVEV, per germline (reference sequence). With V trimmed by 6 bases and J by 2 bases, 10 bases remained unmatched. The CDR3 spells CASRLGGHSAYEQYF. CDR3 DNA sequence: TGTGCCAGCAGGTTGGGAGGGCACTCCGCCTACGAGCAGTACTTC.

The genes are TRBV5-1 and TRBJ2-1; TRBD1 is a possible D gene (5 bases). Germline-derived CDR1 and CDR2 are SGHRS and YFSETQ. Trimming shortened V by 0 bases and J by 2 bases, and 18 bases separated the two germline ends. The CDR3 totals 18 residues. CDR3 protein: CASSLASSLGRAYNEQFF. The DNA for the CDR3 is TGCGCCAGCAGCTTGGCCAGCAGTTTGGGCAGGGCCTACAATGAGCAGTTCTTC.

The V gene is TRBV24-1, the J gene TRBJ2-1; 7 nucleotides agree with TRBD1. Trimming cost V 5 bases and J 5 bases; bases outside gene matches: 5. Germline CDR1 reads KGHDR; CDR2 reads SFDVKD. This CDR3 is built from 14 residues. CDR3 sequence: CATSAGQDNNEQFF. CDR3 in DNA: TGTGCCACCAGTGCTGGACAGGACAACAATGAGCAGTTCTTC.

V and J are TRBV6-5 and TRBJ2-1, with D perhaps TRBD1 (5 bases). The CDR3 runs 19 residues. Germline V CDR1 and CDR2: MNHEY, SVGAGI. V was shortened by 0 bases and J by 9 bases, with 27 bases between the two germline ends. CDR3 bases: TGTGCCAGCAGTTACTCGACAGTGAGCGCAGGCCCAATTTATAGTGAGCAGTTCTTC. It translates to CASSYSTVSAGPIYSEQFF.

This clonotype was seen ten or more times. This sequence joins TRBV6-9 and TRBJ1-3, with D maybe TRBD1 (5 bases). Trimming cost V 5 bases and J 4 bases, with 12 bases left between them. This CDR3 contains 14 residues. In germline, CDR1 is MNHGY, CDR2 SVAAGI. This CDR3 is CASSRGGLGNTIYF. The CDR3 DNA is TGTGCCAGCAGTCGGGGGGGATTGGGAAACACCATATATTTT.

The genes are TRBV20-1 and TRBJ1-2, with 9 bases fitting TRBD1. Per germline, CDR1 DFQATT and CDR2 SNEGSKA (reference sequence). After removal of 7 bases from V and 8 bases from J, the junction contained 8 bases not matched to a gene. This CDR3 comprises 12 residues. CDR3 in DNA: TGCAGTGGGGGACAGGGAAGTTCCGGCTACACCTTC. This gives the protein CSGGQGSSGYTF.

The chain employs TRBV3-1 and TRBJ2-3, with a weak D call TRBD2 (5 bases). The CDR3 loop spans 13 amino acids. V was shortened by 0 bases and J by 4 bases, with 5 bases between the two germline ends. Germline-derived CDR1 and CDR2 are LGHDT and YNNKEL (reference sequence). CDR3 in DNA: TGTGCCAGCAGCCAAGAGGGAGCAGATACGCAGTATTTT. Protein sequence: CASSQEGADTQYF.

The chain has TRBV7-9 and TRBJ1-6; 8 nucleotides agree with TRBD1. The CDR3 covers 14 residues. Trimming took 5 bases from V and 10 from J; bases not matched to a gene: 7. The germline V gene encodes CDR1 SEHNR and CDR2 FQNEAQ (reference sequence). Here the CDR3 reads CASSKNRGGSPLHF. CDR3 DNA: TGTGCCAGCAGCAAGAACAGGGGGGGATCACCCCTCCACTTT.

In its sample, this clonotype was seen many times. The CDR3 region is CSANDGTSGSYEQYF. CDR3 bases: TGCAGTGCAAACGACGGGACTAGCGGGAGCTACGAGCAGTACTTC. This chain links TRBV20-1 with TRBJ2-7; 14 positions agree with TRBD2. The CDR3 totals 15 residues. V lost 6 bases, J lost 3 bases, and 7 bases stayed unmatched. Germline loops: CDR1 DFQATT, CDR2 SNEGSKA (reference sequence).

The chain recombines TRBV7-6 with TRBJ2-7; 16 bases line up with TRBD2. CDR3 length equals 20 residues. Germline V gene data show CDR1 as SGHVS and CDR2 as FNYEAQ. V dropped 7 bases and J dropped 3; count of bases not matched to a gene: 18. CDR3 in amino acids: CASNRLLGTSGRAIVYEQYF. DNA for the CDR3: TGTGCCAGCAACCGACTTCTCGGGACTAGCGGGAGGGCCATCGTCTACGAGCAGTACTTC.

Only a few counts were recorded for this clonotype. The V and J genes are TRBV6-5 and TRBJ1-2, with D maybe TRBD1 (5 bases). Germline V gene lookup returns CDR1 MNHEY and CDR2 SVGAGI. The CDR3 consists of 17 residues. V lost 0 bases and J lost 7, with 21 bases in between. CDR3 DNA: TGTGCCAGCAGTTACTCGGTCACAGGCAGAGATTTAGGTGGCTACACCTTC. Protein sequence: CASSYSVTGRDLGGYTF.

This clonotype was observed a handful of times. The gene calls are TRBV20-1 and TRBJ2-1, with unresolved D. The CDR3 loop spans 14 amino acids. Germline CDR1 DFQATT, CDR2 SNEGSKA (reference sequence). Trimming shortened V by 6 bases and J by 4 bases, and 16 bases separated the two germline ends. CDR3 nucleotide sequence: TGCAGTGCCACCGGCATAGCCACATACAATGAGCAGTTCTTC. Translating it yields CSATGIATYNEQFF.

CDR3 DNA: TGTGCCAGCACTCACAGGGGGAGCAATCAGCCCCAGCATTTT. Protein product: CASTHRGSNQPQHF. The rearrangement joins TRBV6-1 to TRBJ1-5, with 8 bases identical to TRBD1. J lost 1 base, V lost 7 bases, and 3 bases had no gene match. Germline V gives CDR1 MNHNS, CDR2 SASEGT. The CDR3 extends over 14 amino acids.

This clonotype was observed a few times. The V call is TRBV20-1, the J call TRBJ1-1, with D possibly TRBD1 on 5 matching bases. The ends were cut back, 5 bases at V and 5 bases at J, with 12 bases in the middle. This CDR3 spans 12 amino acids. Germline CDR1 reads DFQATT; CDR2 reads SNEGSKA (reference sequence). For the CDR3, the DNA is TGCAGTGCTCCCGTTGGGGGGACTGAAGCTTTCTTT. It is translated as CSAPVGGTEAFF.

Note on this clonotype: The junction does not match germline at one end; this may be a read error. V is TRBV7-7 and J is TRBJ2-1, with D perhaps given as TRBD1 or TRBD2 (6 bases each). CDR1 and CDR2 from the germline V gene are SSHAT and FNYEAQ (reference sequence). There are 16 residues in the CDR3. The CDR3 reads CASSPGDTSSYNEQFF. The CDR3 DNA is TGTGCTAGCAGCCCGGGGGACACCAGCTCCTACAATGAGCAGTTCTTC.

The chain has TRBV27 and TRBJ1-3, with a possible D match to TRBD1 (5 bases). Per the germline V gene, CDR1 is MNHEY and CDR2 is SMNVEV (reference sequence). Trimming removed 5 bases from V and 1 base from J, with 9 bases in between. The CDR3 loop spans 14 amino acids. CDR3 amino acids: CASSLGESGNTIYF. In DNA, the CDR3 is TGTGCCAGCAGTCTAGGGGAATCTGGAAACACCATATATTTT.

This CDR3 reads CASSSLTSGRLYEQFF. In DNA form, the CDR3 reads TGTGCCAGCAGTTCCCTGACTAGCGGGAGGCTCTATGAGCAGTTCTTC. The chain joins TRBV6-2 or TRBV6-3 to TRBJ2-1; 13 bases are shared with TRBD2. Germline trimming cut 4 bases from V and 8 bases from J; bases unmatched to any gene: 8. CDR1 is MNHEY and CDR2 is SVGEGT in the germline V gene. CDR3 length: 16 residues.

The CDR3 DNA is TGTGCCATCAGTGATGACAGGGGGCTCTGGGGGACCCAGTACTTC. It yields the protein CAISDDRGLWGTQYF. The chain has TRBV10-3 and TRBJ2-5, with 10 bases identical to TRBD1. In germline, CDR1 is ENHRY, CDR2 SYGVKD. Trimming took 3 bases from V and 7 from J; bases not matched to a gene: 8. The CDR3 totals 15 residues.

This clonotype was seen many times. The V call is TRBV5-1, the J call TRBJ1-6; TRBD1 might be the D (6 bases). The germline V gene encodes CDR1 SGHRS and CDR2 YFSETQ. Between the trimmed V and J ends, which lost 4 bases and 4 bases, there was a span of 12 bases. The CDR3 runs to 15 residues. CDR3 region: CASSEAGTYNSPLHF. The CDR3 nucleotides are TGCGCCAGCAGCGAAGCGGGGACATATAATTCACCCCTCCACTTT.

The CDR3 loop reads CASSLGAGQNTEAFF. The CDR3 DNA reads TGTGCCAGCAGCTTAGGGGCCGGTCAGAACACTGAAGCTTTCTTT. This chain links TRBV7-9 with TRBJ1-1; D is uncertain. V lost 1 base and J 1 base, leaving 10 bases between the germline ends. From germline, CDR1 is SEHNR and CDR2 FQNEAQ (reference sequence). The CDR3 runs to 15 residues.

This clonotype has a handful of counts. V gene TRBV9 combines with J gene TRBJ1-5; D unresolved. This CDR3 contains 13 residues. The V gene's germline CDR1 is SGDLS and CDR2 YYNGEE. V was trimmed by 3 bases and J by 5 bases, leaving 9 bases between them. CDR3 DNA: TGTGCCAGCAGCGAGAGCCCCGATCAGCCCCAGCATTTT. Protein: CASSESPDQPQHF. The entire variable domain, with the rest obtained from reference TRBV9 and TRBJ1-5, is as follows: DSGVTQTPKHLITATGQRVTLRCSPRSGDLSVYWYQQSLDQGLQFLIQYYNGEERAKGNILERFSAQQFPDLHSELNLSSLELGDSALYFCASSESPDQPQHFGDGTRLSIL.

This clonotype was seen a handful of times. The chain couples TRBV15 to TRBJ2-7, with D possibly TRBD2 on 5 matching bases. V was shortened by 1 base and J by 7 bases, with 17 bases between the two germline ends. This CDR3 is 15 amino acids long. Germline CDR1 reads LNHNV; CDR2 reads YYDKDF (reference sequence). The CDR3 bases are TGTGCCACCAGCAGAGCCATGGCAGCTACGGGGGAGCAGTACTTC. Its protein product is CATSRAMAATGEQYF.

This clonotype was recorded a few times. This chain connects TRBV20-1 to TRBJ2-5; 9 bases align to TRBD2. V dropped 3 bases and J dropped 5; count of bases not matched to a gene: 7. Germline V gene lookup returns CDR1 DFQATT and CDR2 SNEGSKA (reference sequence). The CDR3 has 14 residues. The CDR3 sequence is CSASLLAGMETQYF. In DNA, the CDR3 is TGCAGTGCTAGCTTACTAGCGGGTATGGAGACCCAGTACTTC.

This clonotype has only a few counts. The rearrangement joins TRBV13 to TRBJ2-7; 7 bases line up with TRBD1. Germline loops: CDR1 PRHDT, CDR2 FYEKMQ (reference sequence). The CDR3 is 13 amino acids. The ends lost 0 bases at V and 6 bases at J; junction bases unmatched: 2. The CDR3 protein is CASSLGDRVEQYF. The CDR3 coding sequence is TGTGCCAGCAGCTTAGGCGACAGGGTCGAGCAGTACTTC.

This clonotype was seen at least ten times. This chain joins TRBV28 and TRBJ2-7, with D maybe TRBD2 (5 bases). CDR3 size: 13 residues. Deletions cut 6 bases from V and 3 bases from J, with 12 bases between. The V gene's germline CDR1 is MDHEN and CDR2 SYDVKM. CDR3 in amino acids: CASSTPRVYEQYF. CDR3 coding DNA: TGTGCCAGCAGCACACCGAGGGTCTACGAGCAGTACTTC.